What follows is one T cell receptor beta chain and its context. The antigen it recognizes is unknown. There are no base qualities to consult, and no much larger clone falls within one base. The collaborating institutions used their own protocols to collect whole blood in K2EDTA tubes. For TCRbeta analysis, collaborators shipped samples in one of three forms: frozen whole blood, isolated PBMCs, or DNA extracted from either of those sample types. The data belong to a study of blood T cell repertoires in COVID-19 (dated by TCRdb to 2018 to 2021). For context, the study as a whole: The collaborator samples originated in the United States, Italy and Spain and spanned the acute and convalescent phases of COVID-19. The material from the prospective study consisted of cDNA or gDNA derived from T cells, B-cell-depleted T cells, or PBMCs. Subjects who had been exposed to COVID-19, were actively infected with it, or had recovered from it provided the deeply sampled blood TCRbeta repertoires that made up the dataset. The repertoires were made available in a free public database intended to serve as a resource for research on the immune response to SARS-CoV-2. Samples came from the ongoing ImmuneRACE study (first 160 participants) plus 1,254 subjects from 6 global collaborators. Sample metadata almost always included a de-identified subject ID, COVID-19 status, age in years and sex. Where HLA class I and class II types were available, the types were taken from metadata supplied by the sample provider, not from assay-based typing.

TCRbeta CDR3 regions were amplified from genomic DNA using the immunoSEQ Assay, a bias-controlled multiplex PCR. Processing in the source paper ran as follows. The number of nucleated cells in each sample was estimated by amplification of reference gene primers within the assay. To quantify the absolute abundance of each unique TCRbeta CDR3 rearrangement, sequence reads were collapsed and filtered. Productive Simpson clonality was computed per sample as the square root of Simpson's diversity index over productive rearrangements. TCRdb limited this immuneACCESS table to in-frame rearrangements with V and J called. A share of clones is missing; checked studies link under half to unresolved V genes, and the rest is unexplained. That table supplies the V and J calls and clone size; D and trimming were determined from the DNA. The sample table contains tens of thousands of clones; only one count was recorded for 75% to 90% of them. Around 4.9% of the sample rests with the top ten.

Counted from cysteine to phenylalanine, this CDR3 has 13 amino acids. Only the CDR3 DNA stays, 39 bases, in frame from base 1. V loses 11 bases at its end and J loses 3 bases; junction bases beyond the gene matches: 9. The paper as a whole reports these results and caveats: The quantity of clinical and demographic metadata differed by source and by participant and was supplied without curation.

Sequencing used peripheral blood. Here the chain combines TRBV12-3 or TRBV12-4 and TRBJ2-7, and 8 bases in between align with TRBD1. This receptor was obtained from a woman aged 45-65 years with active COVID-19. The DNA sequence follows: TGTGCCTGCAAAAAGACAGGGGTCTACGAGCAGTACTTC. It translates to CACKKTGVYEQYF.